This T cell receptor (beta chain) was recovered during a study of T-cell memory formation after mild COVID-19. Using its own MiXCR run on the 5' RACE reads, TCRdb lists one record per CDR3 protein. The sample lists 250,000 to 350,000 distinct CDR3 sequences; roughly 21% were seen once. The ends were cut back, 0 bases at V and 8 bases at J, with 5 bases in the middle. CDR3 length: 12 residues. The germline gives CDR1 DFQATT, CDR2 SNEGSKA (reference sequence). With regard to this clonotype: Its target is not known.

Regarding the study as a whole: Day 15 to 85 contracting clones showed balanced CD4/CD8; day 15 to 37 expanders favored CD4+.

The source is a man aged 18 to 30 who had mild COVID-19 (a few samples of this study predate the infection). Cell type and time point are not known. This sequence joins TRBV20-1 and TRBJ1-6; no clear D gene. The sample was PBMCs or a T cell subset sorted from them (not recorded which). CDR3 DNA sequence: TGCAGTGCTAGAGAGGGTGATTCACCCCTCCACTTT. Protein: CSAREGDSPLHF.